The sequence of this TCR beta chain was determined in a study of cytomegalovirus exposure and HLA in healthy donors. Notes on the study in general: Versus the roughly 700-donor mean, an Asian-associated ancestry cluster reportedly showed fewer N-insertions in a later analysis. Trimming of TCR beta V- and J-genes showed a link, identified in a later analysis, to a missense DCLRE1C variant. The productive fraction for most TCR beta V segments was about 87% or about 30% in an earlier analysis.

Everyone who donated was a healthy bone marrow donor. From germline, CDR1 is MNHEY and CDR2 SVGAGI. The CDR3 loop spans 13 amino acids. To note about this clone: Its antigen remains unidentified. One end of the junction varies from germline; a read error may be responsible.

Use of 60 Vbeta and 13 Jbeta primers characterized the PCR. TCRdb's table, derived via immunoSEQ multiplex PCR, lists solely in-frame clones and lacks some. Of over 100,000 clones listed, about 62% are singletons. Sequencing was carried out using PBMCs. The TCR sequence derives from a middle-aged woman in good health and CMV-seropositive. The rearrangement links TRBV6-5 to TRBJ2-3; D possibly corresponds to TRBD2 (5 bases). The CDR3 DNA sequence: TGTGCCAGCAGTTACTCTAGTCAGCGGCCAGTATCCTTT. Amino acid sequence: CASSYSSQRPVSF.